The sequence of this T cell receptor beta chain was determined in a study of shared clonotypes between healthy human individuals. Study-wide results and caveats: A handful of donors showed sharing of approximately 5% of naive CD4 clonotypes. How much donors shared clonotypes was expected to be affected by sequencing depth.

As to this clone: Its antigen is unknown.

Sorted-subset replicate PCR reactions contained 200 ng DNA, corresponding to approximately 30,000 T cell genomes. In the original analysis: Junction-only immunoSEQ data arrived without quality scores, meaning filtering differed. This table comes from immunoSEQ multiplex PCR, and its TCRdb copy is limited to in-frame clones, with some not included. The D gene and trimming were derived from the DNA, and the V and J assignments and clone size from that table. The sample contains 2,500,000 or so clones, approximately 94% of which appear only once. CDR1 is ENHRY and CDR2 is SYGVKD in the germline V gene. V was clipped by 2 bases and J by 8 bases; unmatched bases: 8. This CDR3 spans 15 amino acids.

V is TRBV10-3 and J is TRBJ2-1; 8 bases fit TRBD2. This clonotype originated in a man aged 18 to 30 in good health. Some clones in this sample may be carry-over from other donors' samples. Sequenced input: naive CD4+ T cells from PBMCs. Indicated subset: CD45RA+ positively selected. The CDR3 region has the DNA TGTGCCATCAGTGAGATTAGCGGGGCTCGGGATGAGCAGTTCTTC. The encoded protein is CAISEISGARDEQFF.